This T cell receptor beta chain comes out of a study of T-cell memory formation after mild COVID-19. Study observations and caveats: In second-wave clones peaking day 37, SARS-CoV-2 specificity remained unconfirmed. Contracting clones from day 15 to 85 showed balanced CD4/CD8; later expanders favored CD4+.

Details on this clonotype: Its target is unknown.

TCRdb independently ran MiXCR on the 5' RACE reads; one entry per CDR3 protein. In the table there are just over 400,000 distinct CDR3 sequences, about 25% of which are singletons. The receptor's source is an adult woman who had mild COVID-19 (a few samples of this study predate the infection). Cell type and time point are not known. Sequenced material: PBMCs or a T cell subset sorted from them (not recorded which).

CDR3 loop: CASSLEWVRGNIQYF. In DNA form, the CDR3 reads TGTGCCAGCAGCTTAGAGTGGGTTAGGGGGAACATTCAGTACTTC. V usage is TRBV7-2 and J usage is TRBJ2-4, with D tentatively TRBD1 (6 bases). V lost 1 base, J lost 7 bases, and 14 bases lay in between. Germline-derived CDR1 and CDR2 are SGHTA and FQGNSA. This CDR3 contains 15 residues.